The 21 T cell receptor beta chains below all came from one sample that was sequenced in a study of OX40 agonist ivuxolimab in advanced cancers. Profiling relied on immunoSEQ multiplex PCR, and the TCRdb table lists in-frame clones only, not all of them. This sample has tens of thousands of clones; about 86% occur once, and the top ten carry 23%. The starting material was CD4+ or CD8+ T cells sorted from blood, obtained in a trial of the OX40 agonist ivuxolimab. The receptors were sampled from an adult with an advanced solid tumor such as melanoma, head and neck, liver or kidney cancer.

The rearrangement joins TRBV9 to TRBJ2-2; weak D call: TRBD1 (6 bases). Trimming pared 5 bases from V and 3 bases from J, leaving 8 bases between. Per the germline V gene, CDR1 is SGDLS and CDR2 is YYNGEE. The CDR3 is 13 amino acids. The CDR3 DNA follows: TGTGCCAGCAGGGACAGATACACCGGGGAGCTGTTTTTT. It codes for CASRDRYTGELFF.

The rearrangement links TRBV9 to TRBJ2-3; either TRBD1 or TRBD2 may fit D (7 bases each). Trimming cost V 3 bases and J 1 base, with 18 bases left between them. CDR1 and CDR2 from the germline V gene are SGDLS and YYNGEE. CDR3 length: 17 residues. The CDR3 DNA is TGTGCCAGCAGCGGACAGGGAGGGTTTTGGGGCACAGATACGCAGTATTTT. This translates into CASSGQGGFWGTDTQYF.

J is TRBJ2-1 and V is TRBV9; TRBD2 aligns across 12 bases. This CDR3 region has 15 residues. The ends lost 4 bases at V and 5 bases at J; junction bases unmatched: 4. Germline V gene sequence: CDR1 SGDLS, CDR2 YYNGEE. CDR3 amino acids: CASSTRTSGDNEQFF. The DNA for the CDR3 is TGTGCCAGCAGCACACGGACTAGCGGGGACAATGAGCAGTTCTTC.

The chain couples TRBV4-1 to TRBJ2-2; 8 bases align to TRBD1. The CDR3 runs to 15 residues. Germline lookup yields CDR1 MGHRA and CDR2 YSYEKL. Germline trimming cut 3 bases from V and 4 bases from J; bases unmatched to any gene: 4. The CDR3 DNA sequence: TGCGCCAGCAGCCATAACAGGGGGATCACCGGGGAGCTGTTTTTT. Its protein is CASSHNRGITGELFF.

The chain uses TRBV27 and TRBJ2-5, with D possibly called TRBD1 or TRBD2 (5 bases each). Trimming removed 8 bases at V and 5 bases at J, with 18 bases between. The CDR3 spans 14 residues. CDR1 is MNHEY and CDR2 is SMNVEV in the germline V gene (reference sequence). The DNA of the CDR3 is TGTGCCAGCCGTGCCCGGGGAGAGGGGGAGACCCAGTACTTC. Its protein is CASRARGEGETQYF.

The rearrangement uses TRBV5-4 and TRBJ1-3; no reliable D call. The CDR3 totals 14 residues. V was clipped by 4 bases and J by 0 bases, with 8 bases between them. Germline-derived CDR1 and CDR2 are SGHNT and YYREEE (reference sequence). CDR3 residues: CASSPTSSGNTIYF. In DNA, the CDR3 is TGTGCCAGCAGCCCGACGAGCTCTGGAAACACCATATATTTT.

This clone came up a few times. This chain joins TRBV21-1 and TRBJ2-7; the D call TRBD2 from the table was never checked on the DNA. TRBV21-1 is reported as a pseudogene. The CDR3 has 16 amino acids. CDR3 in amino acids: CASSRLDSPELYEQYF. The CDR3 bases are TGTGCCAGCAGCAGACTCGACTCGCCTGAGCTATACGAGCAGTACTTC.

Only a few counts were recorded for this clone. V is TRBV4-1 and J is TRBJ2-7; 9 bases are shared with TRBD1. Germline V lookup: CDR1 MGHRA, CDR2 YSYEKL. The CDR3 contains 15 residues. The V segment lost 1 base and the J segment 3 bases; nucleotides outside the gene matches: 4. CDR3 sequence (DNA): TGCGCCAGCAGCCAAGCCCCGACAGGGGGCTACGAGCAGTACTTC. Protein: CASSQAPTGGYEQYF.

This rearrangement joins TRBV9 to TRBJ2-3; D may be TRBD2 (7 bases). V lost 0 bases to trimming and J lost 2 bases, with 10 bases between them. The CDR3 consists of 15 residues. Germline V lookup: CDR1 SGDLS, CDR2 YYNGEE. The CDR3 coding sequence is TGTGCCAGCAGCGTAGCGGGGGGCGTCACAGATACGCAGTATTTT. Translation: CASSVAGGVTDTQYF.

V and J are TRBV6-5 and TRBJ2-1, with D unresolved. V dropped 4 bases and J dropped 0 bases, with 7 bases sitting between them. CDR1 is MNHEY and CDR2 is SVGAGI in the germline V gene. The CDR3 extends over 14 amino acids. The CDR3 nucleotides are TGTGCCAGCAGTTTCTTCAGCTCCTACAATGAGCAGTTCTTC. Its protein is CASSFFSSYNEQFF.

The DNA for the CDR3 is TGTGCCAGCAGCCATCTTAACTATGGCTACACCTTC. Amino acid sequence: CASSHLNYGYTF. The chain joins TRBV14 to TRBJ1-2; D is ambiguous. The CDR3 is made up of 12 amino acids. V lost 3 bases to trimming and J lost 1 base, with 3 bases between them. Germline CDR1 and CDR2: SGHDN and FVKESK.

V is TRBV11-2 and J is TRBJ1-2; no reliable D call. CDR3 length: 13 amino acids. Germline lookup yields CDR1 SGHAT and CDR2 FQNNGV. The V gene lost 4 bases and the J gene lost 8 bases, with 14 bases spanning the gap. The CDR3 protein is CASSSDGPGGYTF. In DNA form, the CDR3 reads TGTGCCAGCAGCTCGGACGGTCCGGGCGGCTACACCTTC.

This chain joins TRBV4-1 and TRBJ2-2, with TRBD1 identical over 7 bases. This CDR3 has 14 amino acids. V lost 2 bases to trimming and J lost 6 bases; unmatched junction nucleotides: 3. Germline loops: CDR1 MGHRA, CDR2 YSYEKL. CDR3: CASSQQGVAGELFF. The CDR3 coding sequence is TGCGCCAGCAGCCAACAGGGGGTCGCCGGGGAGCTGTTTTTT.

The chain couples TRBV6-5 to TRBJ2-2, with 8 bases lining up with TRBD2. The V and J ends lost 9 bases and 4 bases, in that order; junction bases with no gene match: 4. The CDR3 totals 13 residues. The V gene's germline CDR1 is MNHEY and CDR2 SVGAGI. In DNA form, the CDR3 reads TGTGCCAGTGGACTAGCCCCCACCGGGGAGCTGTTTTTT. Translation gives CASGLAPTGELFF.

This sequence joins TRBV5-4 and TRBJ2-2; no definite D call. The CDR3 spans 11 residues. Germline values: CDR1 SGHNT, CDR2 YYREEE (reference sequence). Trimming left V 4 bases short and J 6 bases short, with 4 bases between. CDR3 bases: TGTGCCAGCAGCCTGGCCGGGGAGCTGTTTTTT. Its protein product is CASSLAGELFF.

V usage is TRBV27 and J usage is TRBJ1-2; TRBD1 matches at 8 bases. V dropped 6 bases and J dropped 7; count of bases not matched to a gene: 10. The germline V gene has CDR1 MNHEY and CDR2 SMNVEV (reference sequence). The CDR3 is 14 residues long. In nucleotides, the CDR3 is TGTGCCAGCAGCTGGACAGGGAGAAGCGCTGGCTACACCTTC. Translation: CASSWTGRSAGYTF.

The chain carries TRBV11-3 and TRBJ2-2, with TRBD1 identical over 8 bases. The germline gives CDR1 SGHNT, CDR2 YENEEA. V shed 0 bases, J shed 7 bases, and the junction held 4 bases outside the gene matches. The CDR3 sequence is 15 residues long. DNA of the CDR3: TGTGCCAGCAGCTTAGATTTACAGGGGGTCGGGGAGCTGTTTTTT. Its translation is CASSLDLQGVGELFF. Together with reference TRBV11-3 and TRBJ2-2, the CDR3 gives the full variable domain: EAGVVQSPRYKIIEKKQPVAFWCNPISGHNTLYWYLQNLGQGPELLIRYENEEAVDDSQLPKDRFSAERLKGVDSTLKIQPAELGDSAVYLCASSLDLQGVGELFFGEGSRLTVL.

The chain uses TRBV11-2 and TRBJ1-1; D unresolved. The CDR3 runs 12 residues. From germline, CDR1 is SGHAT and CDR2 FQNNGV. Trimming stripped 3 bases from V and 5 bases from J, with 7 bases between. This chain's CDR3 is CASSFLETEAFF. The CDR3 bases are TGTGCCAGCAGCTTTTTGGAGACTGAAGCTTTCTTT.

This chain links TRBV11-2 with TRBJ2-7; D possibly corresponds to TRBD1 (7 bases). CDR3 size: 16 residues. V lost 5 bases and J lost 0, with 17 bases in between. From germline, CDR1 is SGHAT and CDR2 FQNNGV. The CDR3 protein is CASSLSAGGSSYEQYF. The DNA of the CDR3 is TGTGCCAGCAGCCTCTCGGCAGGGGGGAGCTCCTACGAGCAGTACTTC.

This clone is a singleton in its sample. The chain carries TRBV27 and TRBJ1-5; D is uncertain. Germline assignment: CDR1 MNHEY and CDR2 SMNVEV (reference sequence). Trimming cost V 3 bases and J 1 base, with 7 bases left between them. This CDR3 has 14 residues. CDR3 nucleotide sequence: TGTGCCAGCAGTTTCCCCGGAAGCAATCAGCCCCAGCATTTT. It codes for CASSFPGSNQPQHF.

CDR3 DNA sequence: TGTGCCAGCTCACCGGGGGCGCTCAGCGAGACAGATGAGCAGTTCTTC. It encodes CASSPGALSETDEQFF. This sequence joins TRBV18 and TRBJ2-1, with D perhaps TRBD1 (6 bases). The CDR3 loop spans 16 amino acids. Germline values: CDR1 KGHSH, CDR2 LQKENI. Trimming removed 3 bases from V and 8 bases from J, with 20 bases in between.